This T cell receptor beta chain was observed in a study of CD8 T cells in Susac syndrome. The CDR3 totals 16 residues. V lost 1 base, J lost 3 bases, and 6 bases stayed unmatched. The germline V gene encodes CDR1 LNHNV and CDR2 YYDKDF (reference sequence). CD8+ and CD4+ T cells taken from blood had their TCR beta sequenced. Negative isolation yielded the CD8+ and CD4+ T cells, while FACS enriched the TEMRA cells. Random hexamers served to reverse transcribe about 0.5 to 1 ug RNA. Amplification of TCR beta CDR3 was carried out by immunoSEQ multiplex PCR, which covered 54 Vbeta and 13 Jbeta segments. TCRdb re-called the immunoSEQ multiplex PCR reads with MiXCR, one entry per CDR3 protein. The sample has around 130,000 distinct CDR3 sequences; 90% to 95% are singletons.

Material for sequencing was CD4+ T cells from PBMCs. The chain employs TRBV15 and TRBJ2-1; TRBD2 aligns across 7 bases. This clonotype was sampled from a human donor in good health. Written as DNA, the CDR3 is TGTGCCACCAGCAGAGCTAGCGGCCTGGTCTACAATGAGCAGTTCTTC. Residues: CATSRASGLVYNEQFF.